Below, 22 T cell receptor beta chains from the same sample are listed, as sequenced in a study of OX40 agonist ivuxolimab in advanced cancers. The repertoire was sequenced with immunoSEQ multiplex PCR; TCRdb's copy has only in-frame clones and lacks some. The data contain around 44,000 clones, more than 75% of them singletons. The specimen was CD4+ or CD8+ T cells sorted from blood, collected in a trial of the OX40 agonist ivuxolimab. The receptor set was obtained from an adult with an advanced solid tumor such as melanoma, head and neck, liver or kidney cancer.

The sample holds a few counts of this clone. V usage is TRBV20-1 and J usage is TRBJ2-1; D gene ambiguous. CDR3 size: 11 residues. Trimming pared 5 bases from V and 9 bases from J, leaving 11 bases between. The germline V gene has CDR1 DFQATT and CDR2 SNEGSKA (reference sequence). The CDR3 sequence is CSAHLVGEQFF. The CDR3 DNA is TGCAGTGCTCACCTTGTGGGTGAGCAGTTCTTC.

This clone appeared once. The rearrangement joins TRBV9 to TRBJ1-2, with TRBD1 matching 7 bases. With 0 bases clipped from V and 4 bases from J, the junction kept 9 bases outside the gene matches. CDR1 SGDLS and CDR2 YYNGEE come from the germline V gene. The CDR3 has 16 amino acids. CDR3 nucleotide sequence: TGTGCCAGCAGCGTAGATAAGGGGGCTACCTTCTATGGCTACACCTTC. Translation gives CASSVDKGATFYGYTF.

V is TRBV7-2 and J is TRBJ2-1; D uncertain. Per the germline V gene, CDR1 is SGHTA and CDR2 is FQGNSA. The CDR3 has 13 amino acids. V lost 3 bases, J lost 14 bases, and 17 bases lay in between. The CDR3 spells CASSFLGSDHEFF. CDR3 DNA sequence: TGTGCCAGCAGCTTCCTCGGGTCCGACCATGAGTTCTTC.

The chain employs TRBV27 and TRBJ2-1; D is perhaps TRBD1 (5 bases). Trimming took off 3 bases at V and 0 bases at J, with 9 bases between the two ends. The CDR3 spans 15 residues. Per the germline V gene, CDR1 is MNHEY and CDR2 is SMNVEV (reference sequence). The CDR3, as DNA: TGTGCCAGCAGTTTCGGACAAAGCTCCTACAATGAGCAGTTCTTC. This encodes CASSFGQSSYNEQFF.

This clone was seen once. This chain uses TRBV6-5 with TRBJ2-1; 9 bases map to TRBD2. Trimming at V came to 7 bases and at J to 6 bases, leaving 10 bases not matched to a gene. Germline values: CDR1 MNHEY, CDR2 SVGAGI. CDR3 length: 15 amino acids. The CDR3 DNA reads TGTGCCAGCAACTTACGTGCGGGAGGGGTCAATGAGCAGTTCTTC. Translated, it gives CASNLRAGGVNEQFF.

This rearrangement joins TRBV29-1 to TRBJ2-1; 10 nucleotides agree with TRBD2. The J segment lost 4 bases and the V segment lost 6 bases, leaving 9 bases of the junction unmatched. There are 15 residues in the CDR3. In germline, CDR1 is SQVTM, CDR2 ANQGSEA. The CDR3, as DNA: TGCAGCGTGGACCCTACTAGCGGGAATTACAATGAGCAGTTCTTC. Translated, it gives CSVDPTSGNYNEQFF.

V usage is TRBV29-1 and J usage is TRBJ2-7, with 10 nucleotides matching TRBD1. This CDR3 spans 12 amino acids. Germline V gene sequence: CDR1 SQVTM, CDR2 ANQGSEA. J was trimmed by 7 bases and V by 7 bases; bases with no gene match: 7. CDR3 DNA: TGCAGCGCTCGGACAGGGGGAGATGAGCAGTACTTC. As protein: CSARTGGDEQYF.

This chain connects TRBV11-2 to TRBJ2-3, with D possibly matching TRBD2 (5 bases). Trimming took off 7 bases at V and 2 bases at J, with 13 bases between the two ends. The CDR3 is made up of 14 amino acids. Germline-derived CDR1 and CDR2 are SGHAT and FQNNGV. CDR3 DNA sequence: TGTGCCAGCAAGTCGGACTCCCACACAGATACGCAGTATTTT. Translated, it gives CASKSDSHTDTQYF. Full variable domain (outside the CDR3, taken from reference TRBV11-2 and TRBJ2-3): EAGVAQSPRYKIIEKRQSVAFWCNPISGHATLYWYQQILGQGPKLLIQFQNNGVVDDSQLPKDRFSAERLKGVDSTLKIQPAKLEDSAVYLCASKSDSHTDTQYFGPGTRLTVL.

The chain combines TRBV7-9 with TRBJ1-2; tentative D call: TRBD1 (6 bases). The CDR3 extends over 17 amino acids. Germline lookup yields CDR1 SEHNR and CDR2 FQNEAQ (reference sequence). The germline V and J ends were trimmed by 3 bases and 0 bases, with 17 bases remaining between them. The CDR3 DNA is TGTGCCAGCAGCTTCGGAGCAGGGGCGACCTCTAACTATGGCTACACCTTC. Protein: CASSFGAGATSNYGYTF.

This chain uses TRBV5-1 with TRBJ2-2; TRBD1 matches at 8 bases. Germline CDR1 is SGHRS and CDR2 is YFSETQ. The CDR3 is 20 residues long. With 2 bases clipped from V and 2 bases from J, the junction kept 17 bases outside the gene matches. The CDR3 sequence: CASSLLKGRWTGSNTGELFF. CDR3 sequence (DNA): TGCGCCAGCAGCTTATTAAAAGGTAGGTGGACAGGGAGTAACACCGGGGAGCTGTTTTTT.

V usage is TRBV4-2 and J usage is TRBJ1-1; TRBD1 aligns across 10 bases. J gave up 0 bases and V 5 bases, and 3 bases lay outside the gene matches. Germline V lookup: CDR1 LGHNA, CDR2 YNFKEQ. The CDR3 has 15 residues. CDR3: CASSWGTGVNTEAFF. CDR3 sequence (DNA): TGTGCCAGCAGCTGGGGGACAGGGGTGAACACTGAAGCTTTCTTT.

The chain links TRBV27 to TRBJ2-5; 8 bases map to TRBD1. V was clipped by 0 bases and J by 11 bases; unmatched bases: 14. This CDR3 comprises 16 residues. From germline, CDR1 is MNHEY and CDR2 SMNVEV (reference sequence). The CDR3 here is CASSLSGDRFLFEQYF. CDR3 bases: TGTGCCAGCAGTTTATCGGGGGACAGGTTCCTCTTTGAGCAGTACTTC.

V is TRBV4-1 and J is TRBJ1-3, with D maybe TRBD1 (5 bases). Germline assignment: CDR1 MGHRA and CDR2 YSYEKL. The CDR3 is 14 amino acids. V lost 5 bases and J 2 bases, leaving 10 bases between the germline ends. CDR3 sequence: CASSGSGAGNTIYF. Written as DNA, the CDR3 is TGCGCCAGCAGCGGCTCGGGGGCTGGAAACACCATATATTTT.

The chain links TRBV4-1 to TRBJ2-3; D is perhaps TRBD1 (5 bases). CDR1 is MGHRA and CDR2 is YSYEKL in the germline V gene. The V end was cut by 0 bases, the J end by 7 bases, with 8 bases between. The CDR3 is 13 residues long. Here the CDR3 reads CASSQDRQHTQYF. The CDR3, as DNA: TGCGCCAGCAGCCAAGACAGACAGCATACGCAGTATTTT.

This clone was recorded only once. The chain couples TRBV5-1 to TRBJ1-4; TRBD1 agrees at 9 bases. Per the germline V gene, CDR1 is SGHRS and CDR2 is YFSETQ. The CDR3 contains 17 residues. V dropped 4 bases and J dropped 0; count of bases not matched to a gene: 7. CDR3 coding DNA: TGCGCCAGCAGCCGCGGGGACAGGGCTACAACTAATGAAAAACTGTTTTTT. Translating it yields CASSRGDRATTNEKLFF. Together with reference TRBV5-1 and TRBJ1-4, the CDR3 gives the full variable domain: KAGVTQTPRYLIKTRGQQVTLSCSPISGHRSVSWYQQTPGQGLQFLFEYFSETQRNKGNFPGRFSGRQFSNSRSEMNVSTLELGDSALYLCASSRGDRATTNEKLFFGSGTQLSVL.

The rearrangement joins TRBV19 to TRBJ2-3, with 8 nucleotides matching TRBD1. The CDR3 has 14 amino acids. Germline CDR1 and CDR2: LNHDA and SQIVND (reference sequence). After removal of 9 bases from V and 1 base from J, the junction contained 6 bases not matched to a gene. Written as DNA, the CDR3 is TGTGCCAGCGGTTGGGGACAGGGCACAGATACGCAGTATTTT. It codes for CASGWGQGTDTQYF.

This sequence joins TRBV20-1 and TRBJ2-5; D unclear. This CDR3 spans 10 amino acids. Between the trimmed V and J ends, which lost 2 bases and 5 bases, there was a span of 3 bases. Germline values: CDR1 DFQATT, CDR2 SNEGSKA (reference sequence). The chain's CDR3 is CSARFETQYF. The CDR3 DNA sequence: TGCAGTGCTAGATTTGAGACCCAGTACTTC.

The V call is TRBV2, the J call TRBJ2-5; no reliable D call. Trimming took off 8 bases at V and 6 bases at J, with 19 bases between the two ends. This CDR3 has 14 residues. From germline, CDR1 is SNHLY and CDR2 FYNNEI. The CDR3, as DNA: TGTGCCAGCGGACCTGGTAGTTCGAGTAAGACCCAGTACTTC. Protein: CASGPGSSSKTQYF.

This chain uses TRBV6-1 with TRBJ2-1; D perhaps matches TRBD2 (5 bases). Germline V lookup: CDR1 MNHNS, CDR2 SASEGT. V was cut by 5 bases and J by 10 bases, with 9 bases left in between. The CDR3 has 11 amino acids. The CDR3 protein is CASSRLKEQFF. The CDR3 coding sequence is TGTGCCAGCAGTAGACTAAAAGAGCAGTTCTTC.

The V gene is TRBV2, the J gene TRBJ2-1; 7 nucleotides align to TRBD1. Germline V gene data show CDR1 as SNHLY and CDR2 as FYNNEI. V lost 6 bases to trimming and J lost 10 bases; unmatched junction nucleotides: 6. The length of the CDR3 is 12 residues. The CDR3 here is CASRETGYEQFF. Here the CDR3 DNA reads TGTGCCAGCAGGGAGACAGGGTACGAGCAGTTCTTC.

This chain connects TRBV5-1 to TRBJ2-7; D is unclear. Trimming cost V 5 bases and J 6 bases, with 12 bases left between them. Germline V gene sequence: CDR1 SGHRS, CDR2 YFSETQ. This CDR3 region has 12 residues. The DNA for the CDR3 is TGCGCCAGCAGATACGACCGGAGCGAGCAGTACTTC. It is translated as CASRYDRSEQYF.

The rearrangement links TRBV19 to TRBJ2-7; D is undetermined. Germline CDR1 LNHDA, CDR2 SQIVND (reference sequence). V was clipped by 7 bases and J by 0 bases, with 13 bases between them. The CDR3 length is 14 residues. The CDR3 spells CASNTALSSYEQYF. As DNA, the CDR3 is TGTGCCAGTAACACGGCTCTCAGCTCCTACGAGCAGTACTTC. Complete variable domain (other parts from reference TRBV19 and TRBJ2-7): DGGITQSPKYLFRKEGQNVTLSCEQNLNHDAMYWYRQDPGQGLRLIYYSQIVNDFQKGDIAEGYSVSREKKESFPLTVTSAQKNPTAFYLCASNTALSSYEQYFGPGTRLTVT.